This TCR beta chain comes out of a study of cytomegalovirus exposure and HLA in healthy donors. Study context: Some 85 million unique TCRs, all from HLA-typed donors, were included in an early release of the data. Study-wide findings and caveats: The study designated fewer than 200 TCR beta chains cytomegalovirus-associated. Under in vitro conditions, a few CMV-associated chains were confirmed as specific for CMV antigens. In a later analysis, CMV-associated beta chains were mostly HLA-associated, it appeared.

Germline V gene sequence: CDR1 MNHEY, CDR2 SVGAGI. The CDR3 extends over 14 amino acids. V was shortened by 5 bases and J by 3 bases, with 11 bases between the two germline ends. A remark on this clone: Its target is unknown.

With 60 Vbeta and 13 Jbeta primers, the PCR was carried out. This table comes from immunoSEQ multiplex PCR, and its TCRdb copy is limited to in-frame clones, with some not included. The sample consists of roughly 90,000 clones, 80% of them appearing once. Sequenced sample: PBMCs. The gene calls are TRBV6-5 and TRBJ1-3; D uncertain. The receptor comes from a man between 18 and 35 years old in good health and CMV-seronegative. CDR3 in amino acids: CASSREQFGNTIYF. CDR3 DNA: TGTGCCAGCAGTAGGGAGCAGTTTGGAAACACCATATATTTT.